The clone carrying this T cell receptor (beta chain) has a single count. CDR3 length equals 13 residues. Looked up from germline, CDR1 is SGHDT and CDR2 is YYEEEE. V lost 0 bases and J 5 bases, leaving 9 bases between the germline ends. Only CD45RO-negative cells positively selected for CCR7 counted as naive CD8 cells, so terminally differentiated effector memory CD45RA+ cells were excluded. Splitting of each subset's genomic DNA was done evenly across several immunoSEQ plates. Clones were sequenced by immunoSEQ multiplex PCR, and TCRdb holds only the in-frame ones, with some missing. The sample consists of around 600,000 clones, around 96% of them appearing once. The entry originates in a study of shared clonotypes between healthy human individuals.

The sequenced material came from naive CD8+ T cells sorted from blood. This chain uses TRBV5-6 with TRBJ2-7; D is ambiguous. This receptor was identified in a woman aged 25 to 39 in good health. The CDR3 DNA reads TGTGCCAGCAGCTTGGCTAGGGCCGACGAGCAGTACTTC. Amino acid sequence: CASSLARADEQYF.